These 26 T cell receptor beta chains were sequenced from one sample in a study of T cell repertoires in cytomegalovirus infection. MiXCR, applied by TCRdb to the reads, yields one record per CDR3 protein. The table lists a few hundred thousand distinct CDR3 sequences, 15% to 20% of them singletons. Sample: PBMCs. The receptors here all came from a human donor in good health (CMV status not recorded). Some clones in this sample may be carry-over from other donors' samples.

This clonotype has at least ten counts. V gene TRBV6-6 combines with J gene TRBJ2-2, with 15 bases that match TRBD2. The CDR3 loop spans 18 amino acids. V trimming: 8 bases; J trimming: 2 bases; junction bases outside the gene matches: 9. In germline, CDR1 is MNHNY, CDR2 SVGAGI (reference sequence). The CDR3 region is CASGGLAGGPTNTGELFF. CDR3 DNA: TGTGCCAGCGGGGGACTAGCGGGGGGACCTACTAACACCGGGGAGCTGTTTTTT.

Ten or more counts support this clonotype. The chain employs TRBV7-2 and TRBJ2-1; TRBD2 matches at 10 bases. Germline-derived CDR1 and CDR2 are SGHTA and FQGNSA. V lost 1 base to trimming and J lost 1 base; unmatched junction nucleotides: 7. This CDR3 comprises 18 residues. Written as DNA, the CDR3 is TGTGCCAGCAGCTTAGATGGTGGACTAGCGGTATCCTACAATGAGCAGTTCTTC. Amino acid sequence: CASSLDGGLAVSYNEQFF. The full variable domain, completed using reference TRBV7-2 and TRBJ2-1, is GAGVSQSPSNKVTEKGKDVELRCDPISGHTALYWYRQSLGQGLEFLIYFQGNSAPDKSGLPSDRFSAERTGGSVSTLTIQRTQQEDSAVYLCASSLDGGLAVSYNEQFFGPGTRLTVL.

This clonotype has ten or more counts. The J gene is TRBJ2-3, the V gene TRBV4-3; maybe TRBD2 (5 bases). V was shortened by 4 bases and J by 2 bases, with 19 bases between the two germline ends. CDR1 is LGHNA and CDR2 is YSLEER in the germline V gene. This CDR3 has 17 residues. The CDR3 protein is CASSRTMGSGTTDTQYF. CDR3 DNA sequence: TGCGCCAGCAGCCGTACGATGGGGAGCGGAACCACAGATACGCAGTATTTT.

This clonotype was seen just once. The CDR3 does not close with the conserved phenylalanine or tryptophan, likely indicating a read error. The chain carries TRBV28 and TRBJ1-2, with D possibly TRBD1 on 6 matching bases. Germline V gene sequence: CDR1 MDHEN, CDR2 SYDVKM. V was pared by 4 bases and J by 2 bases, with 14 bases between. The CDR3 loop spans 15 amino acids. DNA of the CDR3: TGTGCCAGCAGTTCCACCTGGACAGCCAACTATGGCTACACCTGC. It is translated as CASSSTWTANYGYTC.

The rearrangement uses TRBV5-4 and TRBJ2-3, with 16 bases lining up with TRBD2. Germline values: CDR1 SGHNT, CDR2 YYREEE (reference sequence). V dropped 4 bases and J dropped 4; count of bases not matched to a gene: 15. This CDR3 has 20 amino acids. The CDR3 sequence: CASSGPLGTSGGASPDTQYF. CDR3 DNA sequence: TGTGCCAGCAGCGGGCCCCTCGGGACTAGCGGGGGGGCCTCCCCAGATACGCAGTATTTT.

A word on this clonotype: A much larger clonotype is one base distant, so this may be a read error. The CDR3 here is CASSLSVGGSYSPYNEQFF. DNA for the CDR3: TGTGCCAGCAGCTTATCGGTCGGGGGGTCCTATAGCCCCTACAATGAGCAGTTCTTC. The J gene is TRBJ2-1, the V gene TRBV7-4; TRBD2 aligns across 7 bases. From germline, CDR1 is SGHVT and CDR2 SQSDAQ. The CDR3 has 19 residues. Germline trimming cut 2 bases from V and 2 bases from J; bases unmatched to any gene: 15.

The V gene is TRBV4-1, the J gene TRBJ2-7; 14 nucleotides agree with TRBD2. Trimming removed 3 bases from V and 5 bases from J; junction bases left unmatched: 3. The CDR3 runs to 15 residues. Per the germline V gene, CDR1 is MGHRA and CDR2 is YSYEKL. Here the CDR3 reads CASSQGLAGDDEQYF. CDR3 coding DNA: TGCGCCAGCAGCCAGGGACTAGCGGGGGACGACGAGCAGTACTTC.

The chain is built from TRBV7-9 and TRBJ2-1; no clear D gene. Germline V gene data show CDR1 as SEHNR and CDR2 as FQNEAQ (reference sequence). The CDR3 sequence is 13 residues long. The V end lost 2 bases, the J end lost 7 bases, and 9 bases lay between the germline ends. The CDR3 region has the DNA TGTGCCAGCAGCTTAAACGAAGGGAATGAGCAGTTCTTC. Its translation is CASSLNEGNEQFF. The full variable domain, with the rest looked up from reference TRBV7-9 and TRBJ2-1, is DTGVSQNPRHKITKRGQNVTFRCDPISEHNRLYWYRQTLGQGPEFLTYFQNEAQLEKSRLLSDRFSAERPKGSFSTLEIQRTEQGDSAMYLCASSLNEGNEQFFGPGTRLTVL.

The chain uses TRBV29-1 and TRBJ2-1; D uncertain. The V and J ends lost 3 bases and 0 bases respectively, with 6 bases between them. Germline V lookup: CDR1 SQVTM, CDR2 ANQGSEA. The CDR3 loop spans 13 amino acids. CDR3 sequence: CSVDESSYNEQFF. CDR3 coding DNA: TGCAGCGTTGATGAGAGCTCCTACAATGAGCAGTTCTTC.

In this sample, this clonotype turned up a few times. CDR3 sequence reads: CANSGTGGSTDTQYF. The CDR3 region has the DNA TGTGCCAACTCCGGGACAGGGGGTAGCACAGATACGCAGTATTTT. The genes are TRBV10-3 and TRBJ2-3; 11 bases map to TRBD1. Germline V gene data show CDR1 as ENHRY and CDR2 as SYGVKD. J was trimmed by 0 bases and V by 10 bases; bases with no gene match: 6. The CDR3 sequence is 15 residues long.

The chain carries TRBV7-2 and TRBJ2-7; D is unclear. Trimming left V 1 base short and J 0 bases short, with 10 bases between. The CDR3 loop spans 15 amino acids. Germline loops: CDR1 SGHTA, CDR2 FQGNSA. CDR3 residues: CASSLVPTSSYEQYF. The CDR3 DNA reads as TGTGCCAGCAGCTTAGTACCTACCAGCTCCTACGAGCAGTACTTC.

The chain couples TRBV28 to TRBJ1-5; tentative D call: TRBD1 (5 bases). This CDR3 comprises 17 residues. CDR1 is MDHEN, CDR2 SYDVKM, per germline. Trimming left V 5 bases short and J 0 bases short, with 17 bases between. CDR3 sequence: CASSRTPNSYSNQPQHF. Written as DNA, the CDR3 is TGTGCCAGCAGTAGGACACCGAACAGCTATAGCAATCAGCCCCAGCATTTT.

CDR3 region: CASSVVGASAGELFF. In nucleotides, the CDR3 is TGTGCCAGCAGCGTGGTCGGGGCGTCCGCCGGGGAGCTGTTTTTT. The chain recombines TRBV9 with TRBJ2-2; either TRBD1 or TRBD2 may fit D (5 bases each). The CDR3 loop spans 15 amino acids. Germline V gene data show CDR1 as SGDLS and CDR2 as YYNGEE. Deletions cut 2 bases from V and 6 bases from J, with 14 bases between. Using reference TRBV9 and TRBJ2-2 for the parts outside the CDR3, the full variable domain is DSGVTQTPKHLITATGQRVTLRCSPRSGDLSVYWYQQSLDQGLQFLIQYYNGEERAKGNILERFSAQQFPDLHSELNLSSLELGDSALYFCASSVVGASAGELFFGEGSRLTVL.

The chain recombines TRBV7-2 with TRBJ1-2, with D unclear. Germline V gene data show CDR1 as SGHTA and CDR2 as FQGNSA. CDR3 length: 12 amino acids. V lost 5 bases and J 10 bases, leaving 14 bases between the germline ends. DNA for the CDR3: TGTGCCAGCAGCCCTCGGAGTACCGACTACACCTTC. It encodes CASSPRSTDYTF.

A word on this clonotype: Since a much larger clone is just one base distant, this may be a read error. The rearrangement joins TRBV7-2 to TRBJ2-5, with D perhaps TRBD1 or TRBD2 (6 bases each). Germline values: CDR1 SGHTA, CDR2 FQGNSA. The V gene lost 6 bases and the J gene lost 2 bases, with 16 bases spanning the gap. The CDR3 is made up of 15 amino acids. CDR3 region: CASRSDGGPQETQYF. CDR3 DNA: TGTGCCAGCAGATCTGATGGGGGGCCTCAAGAGACCCAGTACTTC.

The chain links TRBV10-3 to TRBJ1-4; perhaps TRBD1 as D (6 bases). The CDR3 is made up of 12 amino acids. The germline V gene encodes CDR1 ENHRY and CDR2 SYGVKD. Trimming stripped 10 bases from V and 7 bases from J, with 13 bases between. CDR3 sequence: CATQDSSEKLFF. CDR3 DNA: TGTGCCACCCAGGACAGCTCTGAAAAACTGTTTTTT.

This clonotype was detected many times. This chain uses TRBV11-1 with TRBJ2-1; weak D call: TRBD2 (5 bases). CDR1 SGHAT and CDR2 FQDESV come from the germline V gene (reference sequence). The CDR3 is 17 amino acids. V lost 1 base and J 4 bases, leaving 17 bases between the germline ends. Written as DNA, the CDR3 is TGTGCCAGCAGCTTAGGACTCGGCCTAGAGGGTTACAATGAGCAGTTCTTC. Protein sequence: CASSLGLGLEGYNEQFF.

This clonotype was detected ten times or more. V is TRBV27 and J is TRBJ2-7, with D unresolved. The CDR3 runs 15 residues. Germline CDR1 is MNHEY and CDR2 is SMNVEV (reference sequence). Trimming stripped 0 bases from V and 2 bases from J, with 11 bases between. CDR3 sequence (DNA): TGTGCCAGCAGTTTATCTAGTATGGGAACCTACGAGCAGTACTTC. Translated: CASSLSSMGTYEQYF.

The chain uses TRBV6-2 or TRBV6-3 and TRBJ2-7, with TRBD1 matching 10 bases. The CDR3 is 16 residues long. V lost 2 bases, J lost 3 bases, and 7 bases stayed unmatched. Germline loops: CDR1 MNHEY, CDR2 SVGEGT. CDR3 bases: TGTGCCAGCAGTTACGCCCGGACAGGGGGAGGCTACGAGCAGTACTTC. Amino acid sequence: CASSYARTGGGYEQYF.

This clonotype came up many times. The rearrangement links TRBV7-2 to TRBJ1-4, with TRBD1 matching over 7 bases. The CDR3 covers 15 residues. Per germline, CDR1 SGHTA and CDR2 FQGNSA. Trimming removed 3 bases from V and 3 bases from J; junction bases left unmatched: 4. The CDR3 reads CASSFDREANEKLFF. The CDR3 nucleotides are TGTGCCAGCAGCTTCGACAGGGAGGCTAATGAAAAACTGTTTTTT.

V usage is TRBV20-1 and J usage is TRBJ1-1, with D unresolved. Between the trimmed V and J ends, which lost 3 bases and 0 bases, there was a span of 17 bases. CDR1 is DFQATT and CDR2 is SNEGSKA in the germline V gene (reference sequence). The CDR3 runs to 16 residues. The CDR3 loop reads CSASSPQTNMNTEAFF. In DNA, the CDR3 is TGCAGTGCTAGCAGTCCGCAGACAAACATGAACACTGAAGCTTTCTTT.

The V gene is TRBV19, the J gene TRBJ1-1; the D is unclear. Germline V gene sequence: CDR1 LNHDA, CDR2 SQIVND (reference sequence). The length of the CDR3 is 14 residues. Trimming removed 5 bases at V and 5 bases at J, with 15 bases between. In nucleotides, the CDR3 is TGTGCCAGTAGTCCCCGACTTAGTTGGACTGAAGCTTTCTTT. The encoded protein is CASSPRLSWTEAFF.

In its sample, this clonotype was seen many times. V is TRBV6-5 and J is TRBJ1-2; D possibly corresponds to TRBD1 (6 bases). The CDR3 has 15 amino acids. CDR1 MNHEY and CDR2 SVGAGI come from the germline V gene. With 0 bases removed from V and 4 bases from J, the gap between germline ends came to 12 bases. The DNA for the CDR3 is TGTGCCAGCAGTTACTCGAGGGGGAGGGTCTATGGCTACACCTTC. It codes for CASSYSRGRVYGYTF.

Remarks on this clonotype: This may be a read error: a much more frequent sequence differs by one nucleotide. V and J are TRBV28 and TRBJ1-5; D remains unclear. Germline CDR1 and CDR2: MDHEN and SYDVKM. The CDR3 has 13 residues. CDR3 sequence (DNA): TGTGCCTGCAGTTTTGGGTATTGGCAGCCCCAGCATTTT. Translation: CACSFGYWQPQHF.

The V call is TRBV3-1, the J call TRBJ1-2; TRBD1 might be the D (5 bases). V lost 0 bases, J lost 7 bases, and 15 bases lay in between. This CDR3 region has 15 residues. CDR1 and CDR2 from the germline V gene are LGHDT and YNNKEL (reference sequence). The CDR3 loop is CASSQENAGRRGYTF. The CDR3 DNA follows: TGTGCCAGCAGCCAAGAAAATGCAGGGCGTCGTGGCTACACCTTC.

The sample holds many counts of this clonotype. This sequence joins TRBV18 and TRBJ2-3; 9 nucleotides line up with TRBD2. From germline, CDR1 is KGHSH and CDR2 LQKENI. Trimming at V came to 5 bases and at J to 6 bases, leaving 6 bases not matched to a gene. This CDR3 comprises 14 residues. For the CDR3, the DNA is TGTGCCAGCTCAAAGGCTAGCGGGGAGGATACGCAGTATTTT. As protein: CASSKASGEDTQYF.